The clone carrying this TCR beta chain has only a few counts. These data belong to a study of blood T cell repertoires in COVID-19. Across the study: The United States, Italy and Spain provided the acute and convalescent COVID-19 samples. Sample material is recorded as cDNA or gDNA derived from T cells, B-cell-depleted T cells, or PBMCs.

As originally analysed: Using reference gene primer amplification, nucleated cell counts were estimated. Only in-frame clones appear in the TCRdb table, and some are missing; sequencing was by immunoSEQ multiplex PCR. That table furnishes V, J and clone size, whereas the DNA furnished D and trimming. The table has a few hundred thousand clones, 84% seen once. The material sequenced was peripheral blood. The clonotype originates from a young man with active or convalescent COVID-19.

The DNA of the CDR3 is TGTGCCAGCGGACTCGGGGCGGGAGCGGTAGAGACCCAGTACTTC. This codes for CASGLGAGAVETQYF. The J gene is TRBJ2-5, the V gene TRBV7-2, with 7 positions matching TRBD2. Per germline, CDR1 SGHTA and CDR2 FQGNSA. Losses at the gene ends were 8 bases for V and 4 bases for J; bases not matched to a gene: 13. The CDR3 consists of 15 residues.